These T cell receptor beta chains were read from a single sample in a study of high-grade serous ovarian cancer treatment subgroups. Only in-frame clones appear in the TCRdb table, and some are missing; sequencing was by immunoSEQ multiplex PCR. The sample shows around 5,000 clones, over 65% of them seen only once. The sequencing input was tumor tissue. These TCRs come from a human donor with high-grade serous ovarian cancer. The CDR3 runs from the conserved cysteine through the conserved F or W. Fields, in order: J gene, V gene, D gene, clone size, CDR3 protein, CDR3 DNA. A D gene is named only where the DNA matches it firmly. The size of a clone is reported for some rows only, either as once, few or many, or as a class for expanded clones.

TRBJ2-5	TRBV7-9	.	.	CASSLDWGRETQYF	TGTGCCAGCAGCTTAGACTGGGGGCGGGAGACCCAGTACTTC
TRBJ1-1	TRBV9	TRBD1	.	CASSLIQGAEAFF	TGTGCCAGCAGCCTCATTCAGGGGGCTGAAGCTTTCTTT
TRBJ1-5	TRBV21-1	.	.	CRPKDRGVYSNQPQHF	TGTCGCCCGAAAGACAGGGGGGTATATAGCAATCAGCCCCAGCATTTT
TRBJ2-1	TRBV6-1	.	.	CASSEGQGWNEQFF	TGTGCCAGCAGTGAAGGGCAGGGGTGGAATGAGCAGTTCTTC
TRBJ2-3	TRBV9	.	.	CASSVVPQHTDTQYF	TGTGCCAGCAGCGTAGTCCCCCAGCACACAGATACGCAGTATTTT
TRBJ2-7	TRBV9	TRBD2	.	CASSVGVAGGYEQYF	TGTGCCAGCAGCGTAGGGGTAGCGGGAGGCTACGAGCAGTACTTC
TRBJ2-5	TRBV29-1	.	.	CSVGEGLETQYF	TGCAGCGTTGGCGAAGGGCTGGAGACCCAGTACTTC
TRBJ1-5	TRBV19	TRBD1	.	CASRKDRASNQPQHF	TGTGCCAGTAGGAAGGACAGGGCGAGCAATCAGCCCCAGCATTTT
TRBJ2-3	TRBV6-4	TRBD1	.	CASSAGTGSDTQYF	TGTGCCAGCAGTGCCGGGACAGGGTCAGATACGCAGTATTTT
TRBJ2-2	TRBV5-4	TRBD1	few	CASSRTGGAGTGELFF	TGTGCCAGCAGCCGGACAGGGGGCGCGGGCACCGGGGAGCTGTTTTTT
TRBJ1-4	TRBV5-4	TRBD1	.	CASSPSGTGLTNEKLFF	TGTGCCAGCAGCCCGTCCGGGACAGGCTTAACTAATGAAAAACTGTTTTTT
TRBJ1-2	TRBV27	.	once	CASSLKGYGYTF	TGTGCCAGCAGTCTAAAGGGCTATGGCTACACCTTC
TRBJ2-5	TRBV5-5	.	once	CASSLAGGTSEGTQYF	TGTGCCAGCAGCTTGGCCGGAGGGACATCGGAAGGGACCCAGTACTTC
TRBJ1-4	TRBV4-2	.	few	CASSQTWSNGEKLFF	TGTGCCAGCAGTCAAACGTGGTCGAACGGTGAAAAACTGTTTTTT
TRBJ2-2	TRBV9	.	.	CASEASTNTGELFF	TGTGCCAGCGAGGCTAGCACAAACACCGGGGAGCTGTTTTTT
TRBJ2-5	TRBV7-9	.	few	CASSLDFGVETQYF	TGTGCCAGCAGCTTGGATTTCGGGGTTGAGACCCAGTACTTC
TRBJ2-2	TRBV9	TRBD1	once	CASSVVGTGNTGELFF	TGTGCCAGCAGCGTAGTAGGGACAGGGAACACCGGGGAGCTGTTTTTT
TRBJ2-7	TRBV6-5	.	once	CASSYPGPRAEQYF	TGTGCCAGCAGTTACCCGGGACCCCGGGCCGAGCAGTACTTC
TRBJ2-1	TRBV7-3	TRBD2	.	CASSLLPAGDNEQFF	TGTGCCAGCAGCTTACTCCCAGCGGGGGACAATGAGCAGTTCTTC
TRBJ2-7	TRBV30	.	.	CAWSRRGGESYEQYF	TGTGCCTGGAGTCGAAGGGGGGGGGAATCCTACGAGCAGTACTTC
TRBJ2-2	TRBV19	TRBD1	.	CASSIATGTGAGELFF	TGTGCCAGTAGTATTGCTACCGGGACAGGGGCCGGGGAGCTGTTTTTT
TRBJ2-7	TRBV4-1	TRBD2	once	CASSQESSGGSSYEQYF	TGCGCCAGCAGCCAAGAGAGCTCGGGGGGGAGCTCCTACGAGCAGTACTTC
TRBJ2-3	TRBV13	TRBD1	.	CASSFRGTGGGTDTQYF	TGTGCCAGCAGCTTTAGGGGGACAGGGGGCGGCACAGATACGCAGTATTTT
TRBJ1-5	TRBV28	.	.	CASSDDLSNQPQHF	TGTGCCAGCAGCGATGACCTTAGCAATCAGCCCCAGCATTTT
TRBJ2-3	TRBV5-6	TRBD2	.	CASSLVAGGTDTQYF	TGTGCCAGCAGCTTGGTAGCGGGAGGGACAGATACGCAGTATTTT
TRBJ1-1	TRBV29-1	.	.	CSVPVWVGNTEAFF	TGCAGCGTCCCTGTGTGGGTAGGGAACACTGAAGCTTTCTTT
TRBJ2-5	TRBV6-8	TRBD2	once	CARYVLAGGTLQETQYF	TGTGCCAGGTACGTCCTAGCGGGGGGAACCTTACAAGAGACCCAGTACTTC
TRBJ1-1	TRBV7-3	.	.	CASSLTSQTEAFF	TGTGCCAGCAGCTTAACGTCACAAACAGAAGCTTTCTTT
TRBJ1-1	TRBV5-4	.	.	CASSLGQGTLRTEAFF	TGTGCCAGCAGCTTGGGTCAGGGGACGCTACGCACTGAAGCTTTCTTT